Following are 27 T cell receptor beta chains from one sample sequenced in a study of T cell changes during pregnancy in multiple sclerosis. Generated by immunoSEQ multiplex PCR, the TCRdb table keeps only in-frame clones and is missing some. The table lists some 47,000 clones, over 85% of them singletons, with about 1.8% in the top ten. The sample consisted of peripheral blood, taken in the first trimester of pregnancy. The receptors come from a female donor with multiple sclerosis, enrolled in a pregnancy study.

The V call is TRBV28, the J call TRBJ2-5; 8 positions agree with TRBD2. Per germline, CDR1 MDHEN and CDR2 SYDVKM. The CDR3 runs 15 residues. V lost 4 bases, J lost 4 bases, and 8 bases stayed unmatched. For the CDR3, the DNA is TGTGCCAGCAGTTCCTTGGCGGGGGGCTCAGAGACCCAGTACTTC. Protein sequence: CASSSLAGGSETQYF.

The gene calls are TRBV12-2 and TRBJ1-1; the D call TRBD1 from the table was never checked on the DNA. TRBV12-2 is reported as a pseudogene. The CDR3 has 16 amino acids. CDR3 sequence reads: CASRLEQGAVNTEAFF. In DNA, the CDR3 is TGTGCAAGTCGCTTAGAACAGGGGGCGGTGAACACTGAAGCTTTCTTT.

V and J are TRBV6-5 and TRBJ2-7, with D uncertain. In germline, CDR1 is MNHEY, CDR2 SVGAGI. The CDR3 extends over 14 amino acids. V shed 0 bases and J shed 2 bases, with 8 bases lying between them. The CDR3 region has the DNA TGTGCCAGCAGTTACTCCCCGTCCCCCTACGAGCAGTACTTC. Its translation is CASSYSPSPYEQYF.

This chain connects TRBV10-1 to TRBJ2-1, with D possibly being TRBD1 (5 bases). Germline V CDR1 and CDR2: WNHNN, SYGVQD (reference sequence). The CDR3 is 15 amino acids. Trimming took 3 bases from V and 6 from J, leaving 15 bases between them. CDR3 residues: CASSERKGSLNEQFF. The CDR3 DNA reads as TGCGCCAGCAGTGAAAGAAAGGGGTCGCTCAATGAGCAGTTCTTC.

V usage is TRBV5-1 and J usage is TRBJ1-6, with 10 bases matching TRBD1. The germline gives CDR1 SGHRS, CDR2 YFSETQ. The CDR3 length is 18 residues. J was trimmed by 7 bases and V by 5 bases; bases with no gene match: 15. The CDR3: CASSATPGQGIENSPLHF. The CDR3 coding sequence is TGCGCCAGCAGTGCAACCCCGGGACAGGGGATCGAAAATTCACCCCTCCACTTT.

V is TRBV6-5 and J is TRBJ1-2; D perhaps matches TRBD1 (6 bases). Trimming removed 4 bases at V and 7 bases at J, with 19 bases between. This CDR3 is 15 amino acids long. Germline CDR1 MNHEY, CDR2 SVGAGI. DNA for the CDR3: TGTGCCAGCAGTTTATTCCCAACAGGGCAAGGTGGCTACACCTTC. This gives the protein CASSLFPTGQGGYTF.

The chain links TRBV4-1 to TRBJ1-4; D perhaps matches TRBD1 (5 bases). The CDR3 has 13 amino acids. Germline loops: CDR1 MGHRA, CDR2 YSYEKL. Trimming stripped 5 bases from V and 7 bases from J, with 11 bases between. The CDR3: CASSELGPEKLFF. CDR3 nucleotides: TGCGCCAGCAGCGAGCTGGGGCCTGAAAAACTGTTTTTT.

The chain couples TRBV9 to TRBJ1-2; no clear D. The CDR3 runs 14 residues. Germline V gene data show CDR1 as SGDLS and CDR2 as YYNGEE. The germline V and J ends were trimmed by 3 bases and 2 bases, with 11 bases remaining between them. CDR3 nucleotides: TGTGCCAGCAGCGCATCAGGAGGGAACTATGGCTACACCTTC. It is translated as CASSASGGNYGYTF.

The rearrangement links TRBV19 to TRBJ1-3; a weak D match, TRBD1 (6 bases). There are 17 residues in the CDR3. Germline V lookup: CDR1 LNHDA, CDR2 SQIVND (reference sequence). V gave up 3 bases and J gave up 10 bases, with 25 bases separating them. CDR3 in DNA: TGTGCCAGTAGTATGATATCGACGGCTTCAGCGCAGGGGACCATATATTTT. Translating it yields CASSMISTASAQGTIYF.

The chain combines TRBV18 with TRBJ2-4; D gene ambiguous. Germline V gene lookup returns CDR1 KGHSH and CDR2 LQKENI. The CDR3 is made up of 16 amino acids. V dropped 6 bases and J dropped 5 bases, with 20 bases sitting between them. CDR3 in amino acids: CASSSASRFSQNIQYF. The CDR3 coding sequence is TGTGCCAGCTCGAGTGCTTCTAGGTTCTCCCAAAACATTCAGTACTTC.

This CDR3 is CASSLTGILNYGYTF. The CDR3 region has the DNA TGTGCCAGCAGCTTGACCGGGATTCTTAACTATGGCTACACCTTC. The chain employs TRBV5-4 and TRBJ1-2; D is unresolved. V lost 1 base and J lost 1, with 11 bases in between. CDR3 size: 15 residues. Looked up from germline, CDR1 is SGHNT and CDR2 is YYREEE (reference sequence).

The count of this clone is one. CDR3 loop: CASSEVVSVNIQYF. CDR3 coding DNA: TGTGCCAGCAGTGAAGTGGTGTCAGTAAACATTCAGTACTTC. The chain joins TRBV2 to TRBJ2-4; no definite D call. Per the germline V gene, CDR1 is SNHLY and CDR2 is FYNNEI. Trimming stripped 1 base from V and 6 bases from J, with 10 bases between. There are 14 residues in the CDR3.

The V and J genes are TRBV5-6 and TRBJ1-3; no definite D call. V was clipped by 7 bases and J by 0 bases, with 11 bases between them. Looked up from germline, CDR1 is SGHDT and CDR2 is YYEEEE. This CDR3 is 14 amino acids long. The CDR3 coding sequence is TGTGCCAGCCGAGAACGGGGCTCTGGAAACACCATATATTTT. It translates to CASRERGSGNTIYF. The full variable domain, in which reference TRBV5-6 and TRBJ1-3 provide the parts outside the CDR3, is DAGVTQSPTHLIKTRGQQVTLRCSPKSGHDTVSWYQQALGQGPQFIFQYYEEEERQRGNFPDRFSGHQFPNYSSELNVNALLLGDSALYLCASRERGSGNTIYFGEGSWLTVV.

This clone was detected only a few times. The V and J genes are TRBV30 and TRBJ1-5, with 8 bases fitting TRBD1. The CDR3 is made up of 13 amino acids. With 2 bases clipped from V and 7 bases from J, the junction kept 4 bases outside the gene matches. The germline V gene encodes CDR1 GTSNPN and CDR2 SVGIG (reference sequence). The chain's CDR3 is CAWSPQGDQPQHF. The DNA of the CDR3 is TGTGCCTGGAGTCCACAGGGGGACCAGCCCCAGCATTTT.

The chain recombines TRBV18 with TRBJ2-7, with TRBD1 as a possible D gene (6 bases). The CDR3 sequence is 18 residues long. The V gene's germline CDR1 is KGHSH and CDR2 LQKENI. Trimming removed 2 bases at V and 4 bases at J, with 24 bases between. CDR3 DNA: TGTGCCAGCTCACCAGGAGGCGTGGGGGCAGGGGAGATATACGAGCAGTACTTC. Its translation is CASSPGGVGAGEIYEQYF.

DNA for the CDR3: TGTGCCAGCAGTTCTAATGGCGGGACCGGTGAGCAGTTCTTC. This sequence encodes CASSSNGGTGEQFF. The V call is TRBV7-2, the J call TRBJ2-1, with D maybe TRBD2 (6 bases). The CDR3 length is 14 residues. Looked up from germline, CDR1 is SGHTA and CDR2 is FQGNSA. V lost 6 bases and J lost 9, with 18 bases in between.

This chain connects TRBV20-1 to TRBJ1-2; possibly TRBD1 for D (6 bases). Germline lookup yields CDR1 DFQATT and CDR2 SNEGSKA (reference sequence). The ends were cut back, 5 bases at V and 3 bases at J, with 7 bases in the middle. The length of the CDR3 is 11 residues. The CDR3 sequence: CSARTDYGYTF. In nucleotides, the CDR3 is TGCAGTGCTCGGACAGACTATGGCTACACCTTC.

The genes are TRBV5-4 and TRBJ1-1, with a weak D call TRBD1 (6 bases). CDR3 size: 14 residues. CDR1 and CDR2 (germline): SGHNT, YYREEE (reference sequence). Deletions cut 2 bases from V and 3 bases from J, with 11 bases between. This chain's CDR3 is CASSLGRGDTEAFF. As DNA, the CDR3 is TGTGCCAGCAGCTTAGGCAGGGGAGACACTGAAGCTTTCTTT.

A note on this clone: Sequence at one end of the junction differs from germline and may be a read error. J is TRBJ1-1 and V is TRBV7-3, with unresolved D. The germline CDR1 and CDR2 sequences are SGHTA and FQGTGA. The CDR3 sequence is 12 residues long. The CDR3 DNA reads TGTGCCAGCAGCTTAACCCGGGTTGAAACTTTCTTT. As protein: CASSLTRVETFF.

The chain employs TRBV13 and TRBJ2-1, with TRBD2 matching 9 bases. The CDR3 is 14 residues long. CDR1 and CDR2 (germline): PRHDT, FYEKMQ (reference sequence). The V gene end was trimmed by 3 bases and the J gene end by 6 bases; junction bases not matched to a gene: 3. CDR3 residues: CASSFAGGLNEQFF. In DNA, the CDR3 is TGTGCCAGCAGCTTCGCGGGGGGGCTCAATGAGCAGTTCTTC.

V gene TRBV30 combines with J gene TRBJ1-6; D call uncertain. Germline V lookup: CDR1 GTSNPN, CDR2 SVGIG (reference sequence). CDR3 length: 15 residues. The V end was cut by 0 bases, the J end by 3 bases, with 9 bases between. The CDR3 nucleotides read TGTGCCTGGAGTGTACTGCCCTTCTATAATTCACCCCTCCACTTT. This codes for CAWSVLPFYNSPLHF.

The chain employs TRBV4-1 and TRBJ2-7; TRBD1 might be the D (6 bases). CDR1 MGHRA and CDR2 YSYEKL come from the germline V gene. CDR3 length: 15 residues. Trimming took 3 bases from V and 2 from J, leaving 14 bases between them. The CDR3 nucleotides are TGCGCCAGCAGCCACCACCCGGACAGCACCTACGAGCAGTACTTC. Its protein product is CASSHHPDSTYEQYF.

This chain uses TRBV30 with TRBJ2-1; TRBD2 matches at 11 bases. Per the germline V gene, CDR1 is GTSNPN and CDR2 is SVGIG (reference sequence). With V trimmed by 1 base and J by 7 bases, 3 bases remained unmatched. CDR3 length: 14 amino acids. DNA for the CDR3: TGTGCCTGGAGTGAAACTAGCGGGGGTAATGAGCAGTTCTTC. This translates into CAWSETSGGNEQFF.

The chain has TRBV6-1 and TRBJ2-7; TRBD1 is a possible D gene (5 bases). CDR3 size: 12 residues. Germline V gives CDR1 MNHNS, CDR2 SASEGT. V lost 3 bases to trimming and J lost 9 bases, with 12 bases between them. The CDR3 reads CASSEWGAPQYF. The CDR3 DNA is TGTGCCAGCAGTGAGTGGGGCGCCCCGCAGTACTTC.

V is TRBV5-1 and J is TRBJ2-6, with unresolved D. Looked up from germline, CDR1 is SGHRS and CDR2 is YFSETQ. The CDR3 runs to 15 residues. V was shortened by 0 bases and J by 4 bases, with 8 bases between the two germline ends. CDR3 residues: CASSLDPQGANVLTF. The CDR3 region has the DNA TGCGCCAGCAGCTTGGACCCGCAGGGGGCCAACGTCCTGACTTTC.

This chain uses TRBV5-5 with TRBJ1-2; TRBD1 agrees at 7 bases. The germline V gene encodes CDR1 SGHKS and CDR2 YYEKEE (reference sequence). This CDR3 spans 13 amino acids. The V segment lost 0 bases and the J segment 8 bases; nucleotides outside the gene matches: 4. The CDR3 coding sequence is TGTGCCAGCAGCTTGGTAGGGGGCTGGGGCTACACCTTC. As protein: CASSLVGGWGYTF. The full variable domain, in which reference TRBV5-5 and TRBJ1-2 provide the parts outside the CDR3, is DAGVTQSPTHLIKTRGQQVTLRCSPISGHKSVSWYQQVLGQGPQFIFQYYEKEERGRGNFPDRFSARQFPNYSSELNVNALLLGDSALYLCASSLVGGWGYTFGSGTRLTVV.

The genes are TRBV5-1 and TRBJ1-2; 9 bases match TRBD1. The V segment lost 0 bases and the J segment 7 bases; nucleotides outside the gene matches: 4. The CDR3 length is 14 residues. In germline, CDR1 is SGHRS, CDR2 YFSETQ. For the CDR3, the DNA is TGCGCCAGCAGCTTGGCGGGGACAGGGAGTGGCTACACCTTC. Translating it yields CASSLAGTGSGYTF.